This entry lists 17 T cell receptor beta chains sequenced from one sample in a study of T cells in Graves' hyperthyroidism and ophthalmopathy. There were TCR beta CDR3 regions amplified from RNA transcripts. Primed by the HTBI set, a first-round RT-PCR was run on the TCR CDR3. MiXCR, applied by TCRdb to the multiplex PCR reads, yields one record per CDR3 protein. This sample has nearly 250,000 distinct CDR3 sequences, with roughly 15% found just once. The sequenced sample was blood. These receptors originate from a woman aged 18-29 years with Graves' ophthalmopathy.

At least ten counts were recorded for this clonotype. CDR3 coding DNA: TGCAGTGCTAGAAAGTCACTGGATGGCTACACCTTC. Translating it yields CSARKSLDGYTF. This chain connects TRBV20-1 to TRBJ1-2; D is unresolved. V was trimmed by 2 bases and J by 6 bases, leaving 10 bases between them. CDR3 length: 12 amino acids. From germline, CDR1 is DFQATT and CDR2 SNEGSKA (reference sequence).

This chain joins TRBV6-2 or TRBV6-3 and TRBJ2-7, with D perhaps matching TRBD1 (6 bases). The V gene's germline CDR1 is MNHEY and CDR2 SVGEGT. V was clipped by 2 bases and J by 2 bases, with 13 bases between them. CDR3 length: 15 residues. DNA of the CDR3: TGTGCCAGCAGTTACCAAAAGGACAGTACCTACGAGCAGTACTTC. It encodes CASSYQKDSTYEQYF.

This clonotype was seen ten or more times. This sequence joins TRBV6-1 and TRBJ2-3; the D gene is possibly TRBD2 (6 bases). The V end lost 5 bases, the J end lost 0 bases, and 12 bases lay between the germline ends. The germline V gene encodes CDR1 MNHNS and CDR2 SASEGT. This CDR3 contains 15 residues. The CDR3 spells CASSPYGTSTDTQYF. As DNA, the CDR3 is TGTGCCAGCAGTCCCTATGGGACTAGCACAGATACGCAGTATTTT.

This clonotype has at least ten counts. The rearrangement joins TRBV13 to TRBJ2-7; TRBD1 or TRBD2 may be the D gene (5 bases each). The V end was cut by 5 bases, the J end by 0 bases, with 17 bases between. The CDR3 has 16 residues. Germline loops: CDR1 PRHDT, CDR2 FYEKMQ (reference sequence). The CDR3 reads CASSPLRQRSSYEQYF. CDR3 DNA sequence: TGTGCCAGCAGCCCCCTTCGACAGCGGAGCTCCTACGAGCAGTACTTC.

This clonotype was detected many times. The genes are TRBV28 and TRBJ2-7; D remains ambiguous. This CDR3 is built from 15 residues. Germline assignment: CDR1 MDHEN and CDR2 SYDVKM. The V end lost 4 bases, the J end lost 3 bases, and 16 bases lay between the germline ends. The CDR3 sequence is CASSSPLGPNYEQYF. The DNA for the CDR3 is TGTGCCAGCAGTTCGCCCCTCGGACCGAACTACGAGCAGTACTTC.

This clonotype appeared many times. The chain couples TRBV5-1 to TRBJ2-1, with a possible D match to TRBD2 (5 bases). Between the trimmed V and J ends, which lost 0 bases and 8 bases, there was a span of 12 bases. The germline CDR1 and CDR2 sequences are SGHRS and YFSETQ. CDR3 size: 14 residues. The CDR3 DNA follows: TGCGCCAGCAGCTTGGCTCGAGGGTTCGATGAGCAGTTCTTC. The encoded protein is CASSLARGFDEQFF.

This clonotype has ten or more counts. The chain is built from TRBV6-1 and TRBJ1-1; tentative D call: TRBD1 (6 bases). With 7 bases removed from V and 4 bases from J, the gap between germline ends came to 16 bases. The germline V gene has CDR1 MNHNS and CDR2 SASEGT. This CDR3 is 14 amino acids long. CDR3 in amino acids: CASTLDRSGTEAFF. For the CDR3, the DNA is TGTGCCAGCACTCTAGACAGGAGTGGCACTGAAGCTTTCTTT.

The chain has TRBV12-3 or TRBV12-4 and TRBJ1-1; D not certain. With 2 bases removed from V and 3 bases from J, the gap between germline ends came to 4 bases. CDR3 length equals 12 residues. CDR3 sequence reads: CASSLWDTEAFF. In nucleotides, the CDR3 is TGTGCCAGCAGTTTATGGGACACTGAAGCTTTCTTT.

At least ten counts were recorded for this clonotype. V usage is TRBV28 and J usage is TRBJ2-6; D might be TRBD1 (6 bases). CDR3 length: 24 residues. Germline V gene sequence: CDR1 MDHEN, CDR2 SYDVKM. With 2 bases removed from V and 0 bases from J, the gap between germline ends came to 32 bases. The CDR3 protein is CASSLLGHIRASAPQYSGANVLTF. The CDR3 bases are TGTGCCAGCAGTTTACTGGGACACATCAGGGCCTCGGCACCCCAATACTCTGGGGCCAACGTCCTGACTTTC. The full variable domain, its missing parts supplied by reference TRBV28 and TRBJ2-6, is DVKVTQSSRYLVKRTGEKVFLECVQDMDHENMFWYRQDPGLGLRLIYFSYDVKMKEKGDIPEGYSVSREKKERFSLILESASTNQTSMYLCASSLLGHIRASAPQYSGANVLTFGAGSRLTVL.

As DNA, the CDR3 is TGTGCCAGCAGTTTCGTCTGGACACCTGTTCCCACCTTC. This translates into CASSFVWTPVPTF. This sequence joins TRBV28 and TRBJ1-2, with a weak D call TRBD1 (5 bases). V was clipped by 3 bases and J by 13 bases, with 18 bases between them. The V gene's germline CDR1 is MDHEN and CDR2 SYDVKM. The CDR3 spans 13 residues.

This clonotype has only a few counts. One end of the junction does not line up with germline, which may come from a read error. V and J are TRBV28 and TRBJ1-3; 7 bases line up with TRBD1. This CDR3 has 15 amino acids. Germline assignment: CDR1 MDHEN and CDR2 SYDVKM. This chain's CDR3 is CASSMTGSSGNTIYF. For the CDR3, the DNA is TGTGCAAGCAGCATGACAGGGAGCTCAGGAAACACCATATATTTT. Full variable domain (remainder filled in from reference TRBV28 and TRBJ1-3): DVKVTQSSRYLVKRTGEKVFLECVQDMDHENMFWYRQDPGLGLRLIYFSYDVKMKEKGDIPEGYSVSREKKERFSLILESASTNQTSMYLCASSMTGSSGNTIYFGEGSWLTVV.

This clonotype was picked up many times. V gene TRBV11-2 combines with J gene TRBJ2-7, with TRBD2 as a possible D gene (5 bases). Germline V CDR1 and CDR2: SGHAT, FQNNGV. The CDR3 is 16 residues long. Deletions cut 0 bases from V and 5 bases from J, with 17 bases between. As DNA, the CDR3 is TGTGCCAGCAGCTTAGAGTATGGGTCTAGCTTTGACGAGCAGTACTTC. Translating gives CASSLEYGSSFDEQYF.

This clonotype was detected a few times. V gene TRBV20-1 combines with J gene TRBJ2-1, with 7 bases identical to TRBD2. Germline CDR1 and CDR2: DFQATT and SNEGSKA (reference sequence). V gave up 5 bases and J gave up 12 bases; unmatched junction bases: 7. The CDR3 loop spans 11 amino acids. CDR3: CSAEEREGQFF. The CDR3 bases are TGCAGTGCTGAGGAGCGGGAAGGGCAGTTCTTC.

V usage is TRBV7-2 and J usage is TRBJ2-7, with 8 bases matching TRBD1. V lost 4 bases and J lost 4; bases outside the gene matches: 9. The length of the CDR3 is 15 residues. Germline V gives CDR1 SGHTA, CDR2 FQGNSA. Written as DNA, the CDR3 is TGTGCCAGCAGCTCAATTCCGGGACAGGTATACGAGCAGTACTTC. Translated, it gives CASSSIPGQVYEQYF. The full variable domain, completed using reference TRBV7-2 and TRBJ2-7, is GAGVSQSPSNKVTEKGKDVELRCDPISGHTALYWYRQSLGQGLEFLIYFQGNSAPDKSGLPSDRFSAERTGGSVSTLTIQRTQQEDSAVYLCASSSIPGQVYEQYFGPGTRLTVT.

In this sample, this clonotype turned up many times. Sequence at one end of the junction differs from germline and may be a read error. The chain uses TRBV28 and TRBJ2-4; 7 bases align to TRBD1. Looked up from germline, CDR1 is MDHEN and CDR2 is SYDVKM. CDR3 length: 16 amino acids. The CDR3 region has the DNA TGTGCCGGCAGTCCGCCCGGGACAGTAGCCAAAAACATTCAGTACTTC. As protein: CAGSPPGTVAKNIQYF.

This clonotype was recorded many times. This chain uses TRBV30 with TRBJ1-1; D gene uncertain. With 2 bases removed from V and 1 base from J, the gap between germline ends came to 20 bases. There are 17 residues in the CDR3. Germline V gene sequence: CDR1 GTSNPN, CDR2 SVGIG (reference sequence). As DNA, the CDR3 is TGTGCCTGGAGTCCTCCCGCAGGATACGTGCGGAACACTGAAGCTTTCTTT. Protein sequence: CAWSPPAGYVRNTEAFF.

The table lists this clonotype with many counts. This may stem from a read error, because a much larger clone lies one nucleotide away. J is TRBJ2-3 and V is TRBV4-2; 10 nucleotides align to TRBD2. This CDR3 has 16 amino acids. V lost 0 bases, J lost 1 base, and 1 base stayed unmatched. The germline V gene encodes CDR1 LGHNA and CDR2 YNFKEQ. The CDR3 is CASSQELAGGTDTQYF. In nucleotides, the CDR3 is TGTGCCAGCAGCCAAGAGCTAGCGGGGGGCACAGATACGCAGTATTTT.